This T cell receptor beta chain came from a study of cytomegalovirus exposure and HLA in healthy donors. Study results and caveats: Prior analysis indicated that the majority of TCR beta V segments exhibited productivity approximately 87% or approximately 30% of the time.

Germline CDR1 is MGHDK and CDR2 is SYGVNS. V lost 6 bases and J lost 6; bases outside the gene matches: 10. This CDR3 comprises 15 residues. As for this clone: Its antigen remains unknown.

Primers included in the PCR were 60 Vbeta and 13 Jbeta primers. Produced via immunoSEQ multiplex PCR; TCRdb's table is partial and in-frame only. The repertoire holds some 160,000 clones, with 85% as singletons. The sequenced sample was PBMCs. The receptor's source is a young man in good health and CMV-seropositive. V and J are TRBV25-1 and TRBJ1-2; 10 bases align to TRBD1. This CDR3 is CASRGDRGRLHGYTF. In nucleotides, the CDR3 is TGTGCCAGCAGAGGGGACAGGGGAAGGCTTCATGGCTACACCTTC.